Below, 20 T cell receptor beta chains from the same sample are listed, as sequenced in a study of shared clonotypes between healthy human individuals. The data were produced by immunoSEQ multiplex PCR, yet TCRdb's version contains in-frame clones alone and is incomplete. Of under 1,100,000 clones in the sample, about 75% are singletons; the top ten hold approximately 1.5%. The sequencing sample was made of memory CD4+ T cells sorted from blood. The subset was: CD45RA-negative fraction. Receptors were obtained from a man between 18 and 29 years old in good health.

This clone has a single count. The V and J genes are TRBV7-6 and TRBJ2-1; either TRBD1 or TRBD2 may supply D (6 bases each). Germline V gene data show CDR1 as SGHVS and CDR2 as FNYEAQ. V shed 11 bases and J shed 3 bases, with 14 bases lying between them. The CDR3 loop spans 13 amino acids. The CDR3 is CASRGGLYNEQFF. As DNA, the CDR3 is TGTGCCTCCAGGGGAGGCCTCTACAATGAGCAGTTCTTC.

This clone occurred once. V usage is TRBV30 and J usage is TRBJ2-1; D gene uncertain. The CDR3 is 13 residues long. The V and J ends lost 0 bases and 8 bases respectively, with 11 bases between them. Looked up from germline, CDR1 is GTSNPN and CDR2 is SVGIG (reference sequence). In DNA, the CDR3 is TGTGCCTGGAGTGTACGGCCTCGCGATGAGCAGTTCTTC. Its protein is CAWSVRPRDEQFF. The variable domain in full, with the rest retrieved from reference TRBV30 and TRBJ2-1, is SQTIHQWPATLVQPVGSPLSLECTVEGTSNPNLYWYRQAAGRGLQLLFYSVGIGQISSEVPQNLSASRPQDRQFILSSKKLLLSDSGFYLCAWSVRPRDEQFFGPGTRLTVL.

The V and J genes are TRBV10-2 and TRBJ2-7; D possibly corresponds to TRBD1 (6 bases). Trimming shortened V by 4 bases and J by 3 bases, and 10 bases separated the two germline ends. Germline V gene lookup returns CDR1 WSHSY and CDR2 SAAADI. The CDR3 sequence is 13 residues long. The DNA of the CDR3 is TGCGCCAGCAGTGCTCACAGGGACTACGAGCAGTACTTC. This codes for CASSAHRDYEQYF.

This clone was counted between two and nine times. The chain recombines TRBV11-2 with TRBJ1-3; unclear D gene. V shed 5 bases and J shed 4 bases, with 18 bases lying between them. Looked up from germline, CDR1 is SGHAT and CDR2 is FQNNGV. CDR3 length: 16 residues. In DNA form, the CDR3 reads TGTGCCAGCAGCGGTCTGGGGTTTTCTTCCGGAAACACCATATATTTT. This sequence encodes CASSGLGFSSGNTIYF.

V usage is TRBV5-1 and J usage is TRBJ2-3; the D is unclear. V was cut by 0 bases and J by 2 bases, with 10 bases left in between. Germline V gene sequence: CDR1 SGHRS, CDR2 YFSETQ. The CDR3 has 15 residues. CDR3 amino acids: CASSLETPSTDTQYF. The CDR3 DNA reads TGCGCCAGCAGCTTGGAGACGCCTTCCACAGATACGCAGTATTTT.

V is TRBV27 and J is TRBJ2-5, with D perhaps being TRBD1 or TRBD2 (5 bases each). The CDR3 runs to 13 residues. Germline-derived CDR1 and CDR2 are MNHEY and SMNVEV (reference sequence). Trimming stripped 5 bases from V and 2 bases from J, with 9 bases between. In DNA, the CDR3 is TGTGCCAGCAGTCCCTGGGGGCAAGAGACCCAGTACTTC. The encoded protein is CASSPWGQETQYF.

The count of this clone is one. V usage is TRBV28 and J usage is TRBJ2-7; 7 nucleotides align to TRBD1. The germline V gene encodes CDR1 MDHEN and CDR2 SYDVKM. The CDR3 extends over 14 amino acids. The V segment lost 6 bases and the J segment 3 bases; nucleotides outside the gene matches: 8. The CDR3 DNA reads TGTGCCAGCAGGGCCGGTCAGGGGGTCTACGAGCAGTACTTC. It codes for CASRAGQGVYEQYF. Complete variable domain (other parts from reference TRBV28 and TRBJ2-7): DVKVTQSSRYLVKRTGEKVFLECVQDMDHENMFWYRQDPGLGLRLIYFSYDVKMKEKGDIPEGYSVSREKKERFSLILESASTNQTSMYLCASRAGQGVYEQYFGPGTRLTVT.

This clone was found once. This chain connects TRBV11-3 to TRBJ2-3, with a possible D match to TRBD1 (5 bases). Trimming stripped 1 base from V and 3 bases from J, with 14 bases between. The CDR3 is made up of 16 amino acids. The germline V gene has CDR1 SGHNT and CDR2 YENEEA. CDR3 coding DNA: TGTGCCAGCAGCTTAGGTCGCAGGGATAAAACAGATACGCAGTATTTT. Amino acids: CASSLGRRDKTDTQYF.

The chain combines TRBV19 with TRBJ1-5, with unresolved D. Germline CDR1 reads LNHDA; CDR2 reads SQIVND (reference sequence). The CDR3 loop spans 14 amino acids. V was shortened by 1 base and J by 1 base, with 5 bases between the two germline ends. CDR3 region: CASSIGASNQPQHF. CDR3 coding DNA: TGTGCCAGTAGTATAGGGGCCAGCAATCAGCCCCAGCATTTT. The full variable domain, rest sourced from reference TRBV19 and TRBJ1-5, is DGGITQSPKYLFRKEGQNVTLSCEQNLNHDAMYWYRQDPGQGLRLIYYSQIVNDFQKGDIAEGYSVSREKKESFPLTVTSAQKNPTAFYLCASSIGASNQPQHFGDGTRLSIL.

Notes on this clone: The sample carries other DNA sequences with the same CDR3. The CDR3 nucleotides are TGTGCCAGCAGCTTAGTATCAGGCACAGATACGCAGTATTTT. This codes for CASSLVSGTDTQYF. The genes are TRBV7-9 and TRBJ2-3; D is ambiguous. Trimming pared 1 base from V and 1 base from J, leaving 6 bases between. This CDR3 is 14 amino acids long. Germline assignment: CDR1 SEHNR and CDR2 FQNEAQ (reference sequence).

The chain employs TRBV4-1 and TRBJ2-7; no clear D gene. The CDR3 is 15 residues long. CDR1 and CDR2 from the germline V gene are MGHRA and YSYEKL. Between the trimmed V and J ends, which lost 2 bases and 2 bases, there was a span of 13 bases. CDR3 amino acids: CASSQTSDPAYEQYF. The CDR3 DNA sequence: TGCGCCAGCAGCCAAACCTCAGACCCCGCCTACGAGCAGTACTTC.

There are a few counts of this clone. V and J are TRBV15 and TRBJ1-1; D remains ambiguous. The germline CDR1 and CDR2 sequences are LNHNV and YYDKDF (reference sequence). The CDR3 contains 17 residues. Trimming stripped 2 bases from V and 3 bases from J, with 19 bases between. The CDR3 DNA follows: TGTGCCACCAGCAGACGCCCACCAGGAGACCGCGACACTGAAGCTTTCTTT. It codes for CATSRRPPGDRDTEAFF. Together with reference TRBV15 and TRBJ1-1, the CDR3 gives the full variable domain: DAMVIQNPRYQVTQFGKPVTLSCSQTLNHNVMYWYQQKSSQAPKLLFHYYDKDFNNEADTPDNFQSRRPNTSFCFLDIRSPGLGDTAMYLCATSRRPPGDRDTEAFFGQGTRLTVV.

The J gene is TRBJ1-1, the V gene TRBV5-1, with 9 nucleotides matching TRBD1. CDR1 and CDR2 from the germline V gene are SGHRS and YFSETQ. CDR3 length: 14 residues. Trimming took 5 bases from V and 10 from J; bases not matched to a gene: 12. In nucleotides, the CDR3 is TGCGCCAGCAGTCCGGGACAGGGTGTTGGTGGAGCTTTCTTT. Its translation is CASSPGQGVGGAFF. The variable domain in full, with the rest retrieved from reference TRBV5-1 and TRBJ1-1, is KAGVTQTPRYLIKTRGQQVTLSCSPISGHRSVSWYQQTPGQGLQFLFEYFSETQRNKGNFPGRFSGRQFSNSRSEMNVSTLELGDSALYLCASSPGQGVGGAFFGQGTRLTVV.

The J gene is TRBJ2-1, the V gene TRBV18, with TRBD2 as a possible D gene (5 bases). The CDR3 runs 14 residues. V was pared by 6 bases and J by 6 bases, with 15 bases between. CDR1 is KGHSH and CDR2 is LQKENI in the germline V gene. CDR3 bases: TGTGCCAGCTCTACGGGGTTAGCAGGCAATGAGCAGTTCTTC. It codes for CASSTGLAGNEQFF. Complete variable domain (other parts from reference TRBV18 and TRBJ2-1): NAGVMQNPRHLVRRRGQEARLRCSPMKGHSHVYWYRQLPEEGLKFMVYLQKENIIDESGMPKERFSAEFPKEGPSILRIQQVVRGDSAAYFCASSTGLAGNEQFFGPGTRLTVL.

V and J are TRBV28 and TRBJ2-5, with TRBD1 as a possible D gene (5 bases). In germline, CDR1 is MDHEN, CDR2 SYDVKM. This CDR3 is 15 amino acids long. Between the trimmed V and J ends, which lost 2 bases and 4 bases, there was a span of 14 bases. The CDR3 region has the DNA TGTGCCAGCAGTTTACGGACAAAAGGTTTAGAGACCCAGTACTTC. The encoded protein is CASSLRTKGLETQYF.

The CDR3 sequence is CASSPRGQPNNEQFF. CDR3 sequence (DNA): TGTGCCAGCTCACCACGGGGACAGCCCAACAATGAGCAGTTCTTC. The chain employs TRBV18 and TRBJ2-1, with 7 positions matching TRBD1. The CDR3 spans 15 residues. The germline V gene has CDR1 KGHSH and CDR2 LQKENI. V lost 1 base and J lost 5; bases outside the gene matches: 5.

This chain connects TRBV2 to TRBJ2-1, with a tentative D call TRBD2 (5 bases). V was pared by 4 bases and J by 6 bases, with 10 bases between. The CDR3 runs 13 residues. Germline loops: CDR1 SNHLY, CDR2 FYNNEI. CDR3 DNA sequence: TGTGCCAGCAGTGCCGGACTGTCCAATGAGCAGTTCTTC. It codes for CASSAGLSNEQFF.

This chain links TRBV6-6 with TRBJ1-6; TRBD1 matches at 8 bases. With V trimmed by 3 bases and J by 7 bases, 2 bases remained unmatched. The length of the CDR3 is 14 residues. Germline-derived CDR1 and CDR2 are MNHNY and SVGAGI (reference sequence). In nucleotides, the CDR3 is TGTGCCAGCAGTTATGCAGGGGGCAATTCACCCCTCCACTTT. Translating gives CASSYAGGNSPLHF.

The chain is built from TRBV21-1 and TRBJ2-2; TRBD2, as called in the table, went unchecked against the DNA. TRBV21-1 is a known pseudogene. This CDR3 region has 19 residues. The CDR3 here is CASSRDGLAGGPNTGELFF. The CDR3 DNA is TGTGCCAGCAGCCGTGATGGGCTAGCGGGAGGGCCGAACACCGGGGAGCTGTTTTTT.

The genes are TRBV5-4 and TRBJ2-3; TRBD2 matches at 10 bases. The CDR3 spans 12 residues. Germline CDR1 and CDR2: SGHNT and YYREEE (reference sequence). The trim removed 2 bases at V and 14 bases at J, leaving 5 bases unmatched. The CDR3 coding sequence is TGTGCCAGCAGCTTATTTGGGACTAGCGTGTATTTT. It yields the protein CASSLFGTSVYF.